Listed here are 32 T cell receptor beta chains from one sample, sequenced in a study of T cell repertoires in cytomegalovirus infection. Their antigens remain unidentified. TCRdb re-called the reads through MiXCR, storing one row per CDR3 protein. The table lists 650,000 to 900,000 distinct CDR3 sequences, over 25% of them singletons. The sequences come from cultured CD8+ T cells from PBMCs, collected from culture after CMV antigen stimulation. These receptor sequences come from a human donor in good health (CMV status not recorded). Some clones in this sample may be carry-over from other donors' samples.

This chain connects TRBV18 to TRBJ2-7; 7 positions match TRBD1. The CDR3 covers 13 residues. Per the germline V gene, CDR1 is KGHSH and CDR2 is LQKENI. V shed 6 bases and J 2 bases; nucleotides not matched to a gene: 4. CDR3 region: CASSRDSAYEQYF. CDR3 nucleotide sequence: TGTGCCAGCTCCCGGGACAGCGCCTACGAGCAGTACTTC.

In its sample, this clonotype was seen a few times. The chain couples TRBV2 to TRBJ1-1, with D hard to call. V was pared by 4 bases and J by 0 bases, with 9 bases between. The CDR3 consists of 14 residues. Per germline, CDR1 SNHLY and CDR2 FYNNEI. The CDR3 sequence is CASSAGEVNTEAFF. CDR3 in DNA: TGTGCCAGCAGTGCTGGGGAAGTGAACACTGAAGCTTTCTTT. Based on the CDR3 plus reference TRBV2 and TRBJ1-1, the full variable domain is EPEVTQTPSHQVTQMGQEVILRCVPISNHLYFYWYRQILGQKVEFLVSFYNNEISEKSEIFDDQFSVERPDGSNFTLKIRSTKLEDSAMYFCASSAGEVNTEAFFGQGTRLTVV.

There are many counts of this clonotype. The V call is TRBV7-2, the J call TRBJ2-7; D gene uncertain. Trimming shortened V by 0 bases and J by 4 bases, and 7 bases separated the two germline ends. The V gene's germline CDR1 is SGHTA and CDR2 FQGNSA. The CDR3 has 13 amino acids. In nucleotides, the CDR3 is TGTGCCAGCAGCTTAGCCCAGCCTTACGAGCAGTACGTC. It specifies CASSLAQPYEQYV.

The table lists this clonotype with many counts. The chain carries TRBV5-6 and TRBJ2-2; 7 bases line up with TRBD1. CDR1 is SGHDT, CDR2 YYEEEE, per germline. The CDR3 has 14 amino acids. With 4 bases clipped from V and 4 bases from J, the junction kept 4 bases outside the gene matches. The CDR3 spells CASSEDRPTGELFF. The DNA of the CDR3 is TGTGCCAGCAGCGAGGACAGGCCCACCGGGGAGCTGTTTTTT.

The rearrangement joins TRBV19 to TRBJ1-1; TRBD1 matches at 8 bases. Trimming took 10 bases from V and 3 from J; bases not matched to a gene: 10. CDR1 LNHDA and CDR2 SQIVND come from the germline V gene (reference sequence). The length of the CDR3 is 14 residues. CDR3 coding DNA: TGTGCCACGATGCCTACAGGGGGACACACTGAAGCTTTCTTT. Its protein is CATMPTGGHTEAFF. Based on the CDR3 plus reference TRBV19 and TRBJ1-1, the full variable domain is DGGITQSPKYLFRKEGQNVTLSCEQNLNHDAMYWYRQDPGQGLRLIYYSQIVNDFQKGDIAEGYSVSREKKESFPLTVTSAQKNPTAFYLCATMPTGGHTEAFFGQGTRLTVV.

The chain uses TRBV27 and TRBJ1-5; no reliable D call. Trimming pared 3 bases from V and 3 bases from J, leaving 12 bases between. In germline, CDR1 is MNHEY, CDR2 SMNVEV (reference sequence). The CDR3 has 15 residues. CDR3 nucleotide sequence: TGTGCCAGCAGTTTCGCCCTAGAGCCCAATCAGCCCCAGCATTTT. Translating it yields CASSFALEPNQPQHF.

The chain links TRBV6-2 or TRBV6-3 to TRBJ1-1; D is unclear. The CDR3 sequence is 12 residues long. V lost 9 bases and J 0 bases, leaving 8 bases between the germline ends. The germline CDR1 and CDR2 sequences are MNHEY and SVGEGT. This CDR3 is CASWGMNTEAFF. CDR3 coding DNA: TGTGCCAGTTGGGGTATGAACACTGAAGCTTTCTTT.

This clonotype has a handful of counts. CDR3 DNA: TGTGCCAGCAGTGAATATTACCCCTCCAATCGGGACACTGAAGCTTTCTTT. Amino acid sequence: CASSEYYPSNRDTEAFF. The chain couples TRBV25-1 to TRBJ1-1, with D unclear. CDR3 length: 17 residues. The germline V gene has CDR1 MGHDK and CDR2 SYGVNS. Trimming cost V 0 bases and J 3 bases, with 17 bases left between them. The full variable domain, rest sourced from reference TRBV25-1 and TRBJ1-1, is EADIYQTPRYLVIGTGKKITLECSQTMGHDKMYWYQQDPGMELHLIHYSYGVNSTEKGDLSSESTVSRIRTEHFPLTLESARPSHTSQYLCASSEYYPSNRDTEAFFGQGTRLTVV.

The J gene is TRBJ2-5, the V gene TRBV6-1; perhaps TRBD1 as D (11 bases). The CDR3 consists of 21 residues. Germline loops: CDR1 MNHNS, CDR2 SASEGT. V lost 0 bases to trimming and J lost 3 bases, with 29 bases between them. In DNA, the CDR3 is TGTGCCAGCAGTGAAGCTAGGACAGGGGGCAGACTAGCGGGTATTAAAGAGACCCAGTACTTC. This translates into CASSEARTGGRLAGIKETQYF.

Only one count was recorded for this clonotype. This chain connects TRBV5-3 to TRBJ2-1; D unresolved. Being an ORF, TRBV5-3 has a function that is uncertain. Trimming stripped 8 bases from V and 7 bases from J, with 19 bases between. The CDR3 runs 14 residues. CDR3 coding DNA: TGTGCCAGCAGAAGTGGACGGAGTTTGAATGAGCAGTTCTTC. This sequence encodes CASRSGRSLNEQFF.

The table lists this clonotype with a few counts. The rearrangement joins TRBV7-9 to TRBJ1-1; D gene uncertain. The CDR3 sequence is 14 residues long. In germline, CDR1 is SEHNR, CDR2 FQNEAQ (reference sequence). V shed 4 bases and J shed 4 bases, with 13 bases lying between them. The CDR3 coding sequence is TGTGCCAGCAGCTCTCAGAACCCGGGCACTGAAGCTTTCTTT. This gives the protein CASSSQNPGTEAFF. Using reference TRBV7-9 and TRBJ1-1 for the parts outside the CDR3, the full variable domain is DTGVSQNPRHKITKRGQNVTFRCDPISEHNRLYWYRQTLGQGPEFLTYFQNEAQLEKSRLLSDRFSAERPKGSFSTLEIQRTEQGDSAMYLCASSSQNPGTEAFFGQGTRLTVV.

This clonotype was recorded many times. The chain couples TRBV15 to TRBJ2-2; D may match TRBD1 or TRBD2 (5 bases each). Trimming took 0 bases from V and 8 from J, leaving 13 bases between them. In germline, CDR1 is LNHNV, CDR2 YYDKDF (reference sequence). The CDR3 covers 15 residues. Written as DNA, the CDR3 is TGTGCCACCAGCAGAGATAACAGGAGGATAGGGGAGCTGTTTTTT. It codes for CATSRDNRRIGELFF.

The genes are TRBV7-2 and TRBJ2-3; unclear D gene. V lost 5 bases and J 13 bases, leaving 16 bases between the germline ends. Germline CDR1 is SGHTA and CDR2 is FQGNSA. The CDR3 spans 12 residues. The DNA for the CDR3 is TGTGCCAGCAGCCCGGGTGCTACTGGTGAGTATTTT. It codes for CASSPGATGEYF.

In this sample, this clonotype turned up a few times. This rearrangement joins TRBV25-1 to TRBJ2-7; D tentatively fits TRBD1 or TRBD2 (5 bases each). There are 12 residues in the CDR3. Trimming left V 8 bases short and J 2 bases short, with 10 bases between. The germline V gene has CDR1 MGHDK and CDR2 SYGVNS. The CDR3 bases are TGTGCCAGCCTCGGGACGCCCTACGAGCAGTACTTC. Translation: CASLGTPYEQYF.

This clonotype occurred many times. V and J are TRBV7-2 and TRBJ1-5; no definite D call. CDR3 length: 16 residues. Trimming took off 1 base at V and 0 bases at J, with 10 bases between the two ends. From germline, CDR1 is SGHTA and CDR2 FQGNSA. The CDR3: CASSLGGWGSNQPQHF. CDR3 DNA: TGTGCCAGCAGCTTAGGGGGTTGGGGTAGCAATCAGCCCCAGCATTTT.

The gene calls are TRBV4-1 and TRBJ2-5; D unresolved. CDR1 is MGHRA, CDR2 YSYEKL, per germline. V lost 0 bases and J 5 bases, leaving 13 bases between the germline ends. This CDR3 is built from 15 residues. CDR3 sequence (DNA): TGCGCCAGCAGCCAAGACCCCCGGACCGCGGAGACCCAGTACTTC. As protein: CASSQDPRTAETQYF.

The genes are TRBV5-4 and TRBJ2-5; the D gene could be TRBD1 or TRBD2 (5 bases each). CDR1 SGHNT and CDR2 YYREEE come from the germline V gene (reference sequence). The CDR3 is 14 amino acids. The V gene lost 3 bases and the J gene lost 5 bases, with 14 bases spanning the gap. The chain's CDR3 is CASSSPGTVETQYF. DNA for the CDR3: TGTGCCAGCAGCTCTCCGGGGACGGTGGAGACCCAGTACTTC.

This clonotype was seen a few times. The chain links TRBV4-3 to TRBJ2-3; 10 bases map to TRBD1. CDR1 is LGHNA and CDR2 is YSLEER in the germline V gene. The ends lost 3 bases at V and 2 bases at J; junction bases unmatched: 5. The CDR3 is made up of 16 amino acids. CDR3 protein: CASSHGQGGITDTQYF. The CDR3 DNA is TGCGCCAGCAGCCACGGACAGGGGGGGATCACAGATACGCAGTATTTT.

The gene calls are TRBV19 and TRBJ2-1, with 11 bases that match TRBD2. Germline CDR1 and CDR2: LNHDA and SQIVND (reference sequence). The length of the CDR3 is 17 residues. Germline trimming cut 3 bases from V and 7 bases from J; bases unmatched to any gene: 11. CDR3 sequence: CASSIAVAGGPRNEQFF. CDR3 bases: TGTGCCAGTAGTATTGCGGTAGCGGGGGGGCCTCGGAATGAGCAGTTCTTC.

Concerning this clonotype itself: The junction and the germline gene differ at one end; a read error may be behind it. This sequence joins TRBV9 and TRBJ1-1; D possibly corresponds to TRBD1 (6 bases). Germline CDR1 reads SGDLS; CDR2 reads YYNGEE. This CDR3 is 12 amino acids long. The CDR3, as DNA: TGTGCCAGCAGCGTAGTGGGACATGAAGTTTTCTTT. Its protein is CASSVVGHEVFF.

This chain uses TRBV5-6 with TRBJ1-5, with TRBD1 as a possible D gene (5 bases). The length of the CDR3 is 12 residues. Germline V lookup: CDR1 SGHDT, CDR2 YYEEEE. V was trimmed by 2 bases and J by 7 bases, leaving 7 bases between them. The CDR3 region has the DNA TGTGCCAGCAGCTTCAGGGCCCAGCCCCAGCATTTT. Translation gives CASSFRAQPQHF.

This clonotype was observed a few times. V and J are TRBV7-6 and TRBJ2-1; possible D gene TRBD2, 7 bases. The CDR3 contains 14 residues. V was trimmed by 3 bases and J by 7 bases, leaving 13 bases between them. Germline-derived CDR1 and CDR2 are SGHVS and FNYEAQ. CDR3 nucleotides: TGTGCCAGCAGCTTCGAGGGGGGGCAGAATGAGCAGTTCTTC. This sequence encodes CASSFEGGQNEQFF.

This clonotype came up a few times. J is TRBJ2-2 and V is TRBV14; no clear D. V lost 0 bases and J lost 3, with 5 bases in between. Germline V gene sequence: CDR1 SGHDN, CDR2 FVKESK. The CDR3 is 14 amino acids. CDR3: CASSQDWDTGELFF. The CDR3 DNA sequence: TGTGCCAGCAGCCAAGACTGGGACACCGGGGAGCTGTTTTTT.

This clonotype has just a few counts. V and J are TRBV7-4 and TRBJ1-1; no reliable D call. The CDR3 sequence is 11 residues long. Trimming shortened V by 3 bases and J by 11 bases, and 10 bases separated the two germline ends. CDR1 and CDR2 from the germline V gene are SGHVT and SQSDAQ. The CDR3 nucleotides read TGTGCCAGCAGCTTTGGAGGGCCGGCTTTCTTT. It yields the protein CASSFGGPAFF. The full variable domain, its missing parts supplied by reference TRBV7-4 and TRBJ1-1, is GAGVSQSPRYKVAKRGRDVALRCDSISGHVTLYWYRQTLGQGSEVLTYSQSDAQRDKSGRPSGRFSAERPERSVSTLKIQRTEQGDSAVYLCASSFGGPAFFGQGTRLTVV.

This chain uses TRBV6-6 with TRBJ1-2; D is possibly TRBD1 (6 bases). Trimming shortened V by 7 bases and J by 4 bases, and 19 bases separated the two germline ends. Germline CDR1 and CDR2: MNHNY and SVGAGI (reference sequence). This CDR3 comprises 15 residues. CDR3 region: CASNLLQGTGYGYTF. Written as DNA, the CDR3 is TGTGCCAGCAATCTATTACAGGGAACGGGCTATGGCTACACCTTC.

This clonotype was seen at least ten times. In nucleotides, the CDR3 is TGTGCCAGCAGCCGCTCACCTGAAAAACTGTTTTTT. Its translation is CASSRSPEKLFF. This chain uses TRBV7-8 with TRBJ1-4, with D uncertain. Looked up from germline, CDR1 is SGHVS and CDR2 is FQNEAQ. This CDR3 is built from 12 residues. Trimming stripped 5 bases from V and 7 bases from J, with 8 bases between.

This clonotype occurred a few times. The chain links TRBV6-5 to TRBJ1-2, with 7 bases aligning to TRBD1. The germline V gene has CDR1 MNHEY and CDR2 SVGAGI. The CDR3 extends over 15 amino acids. V trimming: 2 bases; J trimming: 6 bases; junction bases outside the gene matches: 9. DNA of the CDR3: TGTGCCAGCAGTTACGCAGTGACAGGGAGGGATGGCTACACCTTC. It is translated as CASSYAVTGRDGYTF.

This clonotype was found a few times. The rearrangement uses TRBV7-9 and TRBJ2-1; D possibly corresponds to TRBD2 (6 bases). The CDR3 spans 15 residues. The V end was cut by 4 bases, the J end by 4 bases, with 14 bases between. Germline-derived CDR1 and CDR2 are SEHNR and FQNEAQ (reference sequence). The CDR3 here is CASSSSETGYNEQFF. The DNA for the CDR3 is TGTGCCAGCAGCTCTAGCGAAACGGGTTACAATGAGCAGTTCTTC.

This chain connects TRBV7-9 to TRBJ1-6; D is possibly TRBD1 (6 bases). The CDR3 sequence is 14 residues long. Trimming stripped 6 bases from V and 6 bases from J, with 12 bases between. CDR1 is SEHNR and CDR2 is FQNEAQ in the germline V gene (reference sequence). The CDR3 loop is CASSSRGTNSPLHF. The CDR3 DNA sequence: TGTGCCAGCAGTTCCAGGGGAACTAATTCACCCCTCCACTTT.

The genes are TRBV4-3 and TRBJ1-2; no definite D call. With 5 bases removed from V and 1 base from J, the gap between germline ends came to 17 bases. The CDR3 loop spans 16 amino acids. Germline CDR1 and CDR2: LGHNA and YSLEER. CDR3 in DNA: TGCGCCAGCAGCAAAAACGGATGGACGGTTAACTATGGCTACACCTTC. This sequence encodes CASSKNGWTVNYGYTF.

This clonotype was observed a handful of times. The chain's CDR3 is CASSVGGSTLRIGEQYF. In DNA, the CDR3 is TGTGCCAGCAGTGTTGGCGGCAGCACCTTACGGATCGGCGAGCAGTACTTC. This sequence joins TRBV6-1 and TRBJ2-7, with D uncertain. Germline loops: CDR1 MNHNS, CDR2 SASEGT. The CDR3 is made up of 17 amino acids. V was pared by 4 bases and J by 6 bases, with 25 bases between.

This chain links TRBV12-3 or TRBV12-4 with TRBJ1-3; a possible D gene is TRBD1 (6 bases). This CDR3 is 15 amino acids long. V was cut by 2 bases and J by 5 bases, with 13 bases left in between. CDR3: CASSLTDRGRNTIYF. CDR3 bases: TGTGCCAGCAGTTTAACGGATAGGGGGAGAAACACCATATATTTT.